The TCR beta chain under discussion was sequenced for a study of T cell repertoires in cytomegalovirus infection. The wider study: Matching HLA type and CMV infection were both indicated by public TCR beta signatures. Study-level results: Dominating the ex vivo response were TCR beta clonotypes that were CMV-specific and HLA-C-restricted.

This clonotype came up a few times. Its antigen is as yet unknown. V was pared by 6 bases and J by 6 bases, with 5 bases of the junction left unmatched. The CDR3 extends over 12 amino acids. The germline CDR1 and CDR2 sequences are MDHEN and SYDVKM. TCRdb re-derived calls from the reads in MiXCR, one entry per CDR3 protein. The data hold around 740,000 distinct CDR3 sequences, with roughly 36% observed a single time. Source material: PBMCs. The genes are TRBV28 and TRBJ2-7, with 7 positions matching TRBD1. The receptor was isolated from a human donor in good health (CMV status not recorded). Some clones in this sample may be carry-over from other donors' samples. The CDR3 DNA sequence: TGTGCCAGCAGCATCGGGACAGTCGAGCAGTACTTC. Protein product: CASSIGTVEQYF.